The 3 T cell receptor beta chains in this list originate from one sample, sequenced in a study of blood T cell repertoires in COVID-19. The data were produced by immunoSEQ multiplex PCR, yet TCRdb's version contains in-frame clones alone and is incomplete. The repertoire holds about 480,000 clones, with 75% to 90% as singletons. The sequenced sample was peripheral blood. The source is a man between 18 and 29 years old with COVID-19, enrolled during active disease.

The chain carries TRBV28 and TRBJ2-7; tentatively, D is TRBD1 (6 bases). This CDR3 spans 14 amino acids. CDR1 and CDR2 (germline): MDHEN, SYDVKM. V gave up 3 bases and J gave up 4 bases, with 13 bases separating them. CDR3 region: CASSFQGLDYEQYF. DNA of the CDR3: TGTGCCAGCAGTTTTCAGGGGCTAGATTACGAGCAGTACTTC. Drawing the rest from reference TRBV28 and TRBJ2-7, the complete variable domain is DVKVTQSSRYLVKRTGEKVFLECVQDMDHENMFWYRQDPGLGLRLIYFSYDVKMKEKGDIPEGYSVSREKKERFSLILESASTNQTSMYLCASSFQGLDYEQYFGPGTRLTVT.

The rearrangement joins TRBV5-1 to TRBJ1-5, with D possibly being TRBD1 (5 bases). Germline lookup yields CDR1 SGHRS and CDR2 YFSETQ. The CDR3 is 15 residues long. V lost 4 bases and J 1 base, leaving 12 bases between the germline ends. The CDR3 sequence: CASSPEGVSNQPQHF. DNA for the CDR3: TGCGCCAGCAGCCCTGAAGGGGTCAGCAATCAGCCCCAGCATTTT.

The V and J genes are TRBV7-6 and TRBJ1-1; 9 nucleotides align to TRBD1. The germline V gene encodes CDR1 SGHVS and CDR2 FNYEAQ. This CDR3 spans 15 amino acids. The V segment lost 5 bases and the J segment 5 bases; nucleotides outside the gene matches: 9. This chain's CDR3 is CASSLGTGRRTEAFF. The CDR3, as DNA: TGTGCCAGCAGCCTCGGGACAGGGAGACGGACTGAAGCTTTCTTT.